A single sample gave rise to the 7 T cell receptor beta chains below, sequenced in a study of post-analysis software for immune sequencing data (dated by TCRdb to about 2015). These receptors have no known antigen. Libraries were built with PCR. The sample was run on an Illumina HiSeq 2500. To reduce PCR and sequencing biases, unique molecular identifiers were built into the TCR beta cDNA libraries. The raw public data were reprocessed by TCRdb itself: fastp quality trimming at Q25, MiXCR clonotype calling, in-frame beta chains only. Every CDR3 protein is listed once, alongside the most common genes and DNA of its rows. In this sample the table shows approximately 570,000 distinct CDR3 sequences, roughly two fifths of which occur a single time. The ten largest clones take up around 1.7% of the sample. Results the study describes overall, beyond this receptor: Four or five TRBV segments, including TRBV5-6, TRBV5-1 and TRBV20-1, were significantly more frequent in patients than controls.

Sequencing was done on a sample of blood. The receptor source for this set is a girl aged 5-17 years with multiple sclerosis.

V is TRBV5-6 and J is TRBJ1-4; 10 nucleotides line up with TRBD1. The ends lost 2 bases at V and 7 bases at J; junction bases unmatched: 2. The germline V gene encodes CDR1 SGHDT and CDR2 YYEEEE. The CDR3 is made up of 14 amino acids. The CDR3 coding sequence is TGTGCCAGCAGCTTCGGGACAGGGGCTGAAAAACTGTTTTTT. It translates to CASSFGTGAEKLFF.

This clonotype appeared once. J is TRBJ2-6 and V is TRBV2, with D hard to call. This CDR3 spans 17 amino acids. V was cut by 4 bases and J by 0 bases, with 13 bases left in between. Germline-derived CDR1 and CDR2 are SNHLY and FYNNEI. The CDR3 nucleotides are TGTGCCAGCAGTGTAACCGGAGCCGGCTCTGGGGCCAACGTCCTGACTTTC. Residues: CASSVTGAGSGANVLTF. Based on the CDR3 plus reference TRBV2 and TRBJ2-6, the full variable domain is EPEVTQTPSHQVTQMGQEVILRCVPISNHLYFYWYRQILGQKVEFLVSFYNNEISEKSEIFDDQFSVERPDGSNFTLKIRSTKLEDSAMYFCASSVTGAGSGANVLTFGAGSRLTVL.

This clonotype was found a few times. V is TRBV5-1 and J is TRBJ2-1, with D uncertain. V was shortened by 2 bases and J by 5 bases, with 11 bases between the two germline ends. Per the germline V gene, CDR1 is SGHRS and CDR2 is YFSETQ. This CDR3 has 14 residues. The CDR3 here is CASSFFNKDNEQFF. CDR3 in DNA: TGCGCCAGCAGCTTCTTTAACAAGGACAATGAGCAGTTCTTC. Filled out from reference TRBV5-1 and TRBJ2-1, the complete variable domain reads KAGVTQTPRYLIKTRGQQVTLSCSPISGHRSVSWYQQTPGQGLQFLFEYFSETQRNKGNFPGRFSGRQFSNSRSEMNVSTLELGDSALYLCASSFFNKDNEQFFGPGTRLTVL.

The rearrangement uses TRBV10-3 and TRBJ2-5; 8 bases are a match to TRBD2. The CDR3 loop spans 14 amino acids. Germline V gene lookup returns CDR1 ENHRY and CDR2 SYGVKD. Trimming at V came to 3 bases and at J to 5 bases, leaving 5 bases not matched to a gene. The CDR3 DNA is TGTGCCATCAGTGAAGCGGGAGAGGGGGAGACCCAGTACTTC. This codes for CAISEAGEGETQYF.

CDR3 sequence reads: CASSNGPQDGYTF. The DNA of the CDR3 is TGTGCCAGCTCAAACGGGCCCCAGGATGGCTACACCTTC. The chain joins TRBV18 to TRBJ1-2; D is unresolved. Trimming took 5 bases from V and 6 from J, leaving 13 bases between them. CDR1 is KGHSH, CDR2 LQKENI, per germline. This CDR3 has 13 amino acids.

This clonotype was detected a few times. The rearrangement joins TRBV20-1 to TRBJ2-7; the match to TRBD1 covers 7 bases. The ends lost 6 bases at V and 0 bases at J; junction bases unmatched: 5. CDR3 length equals 13 residues. Looked up from germline, CDR1 is DFQATT and CDR2 is SNEGSKA (reference sequence). The CDR3 spells CSATGTVSYEQYF. The DNA for the CDR3 is TGCAGTGCCACCGGGACAGTCTCCTACGAGCAGTACTTC.

J is TRBJ2-3 and V is TRBV7-8; D is tentatively TRBD1 or TRBD2 (7 bases each). The CDR3 is 16 residues long. Per germline, CDR1 SGHVS and CDR2 FQNEAQ. V was shortened by 4 bases and J by 1 base, with 15 bases between the two germline ends. DNA of the CDR3: TGTGCCAGCAGCTACCTACAGGGGAGGGGCACAGATACGCAGTATTTT. Protein sequence: CASSYLQGRGTDTQYF.